This T cell receptor (beta chain) derives from a study of shared clonotypes between healthy human individuals. Study-wide results and limits: Naive CD4 clonotypes were shared across several donors at around 5%.

A remark on this clone: What it binds is not known.

Profiled with immunoSEQ multiplex PCR; TCRdb holds only in-frame clones, not every one. In the table there are nearly 750,000 clones, roughly two thirds of which are singletons. The germline V and J ends were trimmed by 2 bases and 15 bases, with 17 bases remaining between them. Germline V gives CDR1 GTSNPN, CDR2 SVGIG (reference sequence). The CDR3 totals 12 residues. CD4+ cells yielded CD45RA+ naive and CD45RA-negative memory subsets. This clonotype originated in a woman aged 25 to 45 in good health. The J gene is TRBJ2-1, the V gene TRBV30; tentatively, D is TRBD2 (6 bases). The sequencing sample was made of memory CD4+ T cells sorted from blood. Specified subset: CD45RA-negative fraction. The CDR3 nucleotides are TGTGCCTGGAGTACCATTGGAGGGCGTCTGTTCTTC. This translates into CAWSTIGGRLFF.